This T cell receptor (beta chain) was retrieved from a study of T cell changes during pregnancy in multiple sclerosis. TCRdb's table, derived via immunoSEQ multiplex PCR, lists solely in-frame clones and lacks some. The sample has tens of thousands of clones, almost 90% seen once. Germline-derived CDR1 and CDR2 are SGHTS and YDEGEE. The germline V and J ends were trimmed by 0 bases and 3 bases, with 14 bases remaining between them. The length of the CDR3 is 16 residues. The sequences come from CD4+ T cells from peripheral blood mononuclear cells, collected in the second trimester of pregnancy. This chain connects TRBV5-8 to TRBJ2-3; unclear D gene. The sequence was collected from a female donor with multiple sclerosis, enrolled in a pregnancy study. The CDR3 is CASSLVPGVMTDTQYF. The CDR3 DNA is TGTGCCAGCAGCTTGGTCCCAGGCGTTATGACAGATACGCAGTATTTT. The whole variable domain, remainder taken from reference TRBV5-8 and TRBJ2-3, is EAGVTQSPTHLIKTRGQQATLRCSPISGHTSVYWYQQALGLGLQFLLWYDEGEERNRGNFPPRFSGRQFPNYSSELNVNALELEDSALYLCASSLVPGVMTDTQYFGPGTRLTVL.